This entry features one TCR beta chain sequence. Antigen specificity is unknown. The data originate from a study of OX40 agonist ivuxolimab in advanced cancers. Study findings and constraints: Compared with others, partial responders at 0.1-3.0 mg/kg displayed clonal expansion among the lowest.

Sequencing was performed with immunoSEQ multiplex PCR; in TCRdb, only in-frame clones are kept and a portion is missing. The data hold about 76,000 clones, with 65% to 90% observed a single time. Source: CD4+ or CD8+ T cells sorted from blood, taken in a trial of the OX40 agonist ivuxolimab. The source of this sequence is an adult with an advanced solid tumor such as melanoma, head and neck, liver or kidney cancer.

The CDR3 DNA is TGTGCCAGCAGTTCGACAGGGGATCTCACTGAAGCTTTCTTT. Translating gives CASSSTGDLTEAFF. This rearrangement joins TRBV11-3 to TRBJ1-1, with TRBD1 matching over 8 bases. From germline, CDR1 is SGHNT and CDR2 YENEEA. Trimming cost V 6 bases and J 4 bases; bases outside gene matches: 7. CDR3 length equals 14 residues. Drawing the rest from reference TRBV11-3 and TRBJ1-1, the complete variable domain is EAGVVQSPRYKIIEKKQPVAFWCNPISGHNTLYWYLQNLGQGPELLIRYENEEAVDDSQLPKDRFSAERLKGVDSTLKIQPAELGDSAVYLCASSSTGDLTEAFFGQGTRLTVV.